The next 25 T cell receptor beta chains were all read from a single sample in a study of T cells in localized non-small cell lung cancer. Method: immunoSEQ multiplex PCR; TCRdb's copy keeps in-frame clones and lacks some. The sample yields 3,600 or so clones, around 25% seen once. Sequenced material: lung tumor tissue, taken before any cancer treatment. These receptor sequences come from a man aged 40-75 years with stage II squamous cell lung carcinoma.

The chain combines TRBV19 with TRBJ1-1, with a weak D call TRBD1 (6 bases). Looked up from germline, CDR1 is LNHDA and CDR2 is SQIVND (reference sequence). The CDR3 length is 14 residues. The germline V and J ends were trimmed by 8 bases and 3 bases, with 16 bases remaining between them. This CDR3 is CASQGQGWDTEAFF. The CDR3 DNA is TGTGCCAGTCAGGGCCAGGGGTGGGACACTGAAGCTTTCTTT.

There are a few counts of this clone. V usage is TRBV29-1 and J usage is TRBJ2-5; 13 positions agree with TRBD2. The CDR3 totals 14 residues. The germline V gene encodes CDR1 SQVTM and CDR2 ANQGSEA. Losses at the gene ends were 4 bases for V and 4 bases for J; bases not matched to a gene: 3. This CDR3 is CSVVGTSGAETQYF. The DNA for the CDR3 is TGCAGCGTTGTAGGGACTAGCGGGGCAGAGACCCAGTACTTC.

This clone has more than one count but fewer than ten. The chain couples TRBV28 to TRBJ2-1, with D possibly TRBD2 on 5 matching bases. The germline V gene has CDR1 MDHEN and CDR2 SYDVKM. Trimming removed 2 bases at V and 6 bases at J, with 14 bases between. The CDR3 is 15 amino acids. The CDR3 DNA is TGTGCCAGCAGTTTACGGGGAATAGGTTTCAATGAGCAGTTCTTC. It specifies CASSLRGIGFNEQFF.

This clone was seen once. V is TRBV19 and J is TRBJ1-5, with TRBD1 as a possible D gene (6 bases). This CDR3 region has 13 residues. CDR1 is LNHDA and CDR2 is SQIVND in the germline V gene (reference sequence). V lost 6 bases, J lost 7 bases, and 13 bases lay in between. The CDR3 DNA follows: TGTGCCAGTAGAGGACAGCGGGTACAGCCCCAGCATTTT. This translates into CASRGQRVQPQHF.

By share of the sample, this clone is medium-sized. The DNA for the CDR3 is TGTGCCAGCTCACCATCCGGGACGGTGAACACCGGGGAGCTGTTTTTT. It yields the protein CASSPSGTVNTGELFF. This sequence joins TRBV18 and TRBJ2-2; either TRBD1 or TRBD2 may supply D (5 bases each). The CDR3 consists of 16 residues. Per germline, CDR1 KGHSH and CDR2 LQKENI. The V and J ends lost 2 bases and 1 base respectively, with 11 bases between them.

This clone was recorded a few times. The rearrangement uses TRBV10-3 and TRBJ1-5; D gene ambiguous. V dropped 2 bases and J dropped 2 bases, with 4 bases sitting between them. The CDR3 has 13 amino acids. Germline CDR1 ENHRY, CDR2 SYGVKD. The CDR3 here is CAISETGNQPQHF. The CDR3 DNA is TGTGCCATCAGTGAGACAGGCAATCAGCCCCAGCATTTT.

This clone was counted only a few times. This rearrangement joins TRBV9 to TRBJ2-6, with a weak D call TRBD2 (6 bases). Trimming took off 4 bases at V and 0 bases at J, with 17 bases between the two ends. The germline V gene encodes CDR1 SGDLS and CDR2 YYNGEE. The CDR3 sequence is 18 residues long. CDR3 sequence reads: CASSSSVGWGSGANVLTF. DNA of the CDR3: TGTGCCAGCAGCTCTAGCGTGGGATGGGGCTCTGGGGCCAACGTCCTGACTTTC.

By its share, this clone is medium-sized (0.01 to 0.1%). The genes are TRBV11-3 and TRBJ2-5, with D perhaps matching TRBD1 or TRBD2 (5 bases each). The CDR3 consists of 14 residues. CDR1 and CDR2 from the germline V gene are SGHNT and YENEEA. Trimming pared 5 bases from V and 7 bases from J, leaving 17 bases between. The CDR3 here is CASSAQRGVRTQYF. DNA for the CDR3: TGTGCCAGCAGCGCCCAGAGGGGAGTTAGGACCCAGTACTTC.

By share, this clone ranks as medium-sized. The V and J genes are TRBV11-3 and TRBJ2-5; 10 nucleotides match TRBD1. CDR1 is SGHNT and CDR2 is YENEEA in the germline V gene. CDR3 size: 14 residues. V dropped 5 bases and J dropped 5; count of bases not matched to a gene: 5. CDR3 amino acids: CASSLSTGGETQYF. CDR3 coding DNA: TGTGCCAGCAGCCTTTCGACAGGGGGCGAGACCCAGTACTTC.

This clone has more than one count but fewer than ten. The chain combines TRBV18 with TRBJ1-2; the D gene is possibly TRBD1 (6 bases). V was cut by 0 bases and J by 6 bases, with 8 bases left in between. Germline CDR1 reads KGHSH; CDR2 reads LQKENI. CDR3 length: 13 amino acids. CDR3: CASSPPSGDGYTF. The CDR3 nucleotides are TGTGCCAGCTCACCACCTTCAGGGGATGGCTACACCTTC.

This chain links TRBV28 with TRBJ1-4; D possibly corresponds to TRBD1 (6 bases). Germline assignment: CDR1 MDHEN and CDR2 SYDVKM. CDR3 length: 16 residues. V shed 2 bases and J shed 2 bases, with 12 bases lying between them. The DNA for the CDR3 is TGTGCCAGCAGTTTACAGGGGAGTGTTACTAATGAAAAACTGTTTTTT. This encodes CASSLQGSVTNEKLFF.

By share, this clone ranks as medium-sized (0.01 to 0.1%). The J gene is TRBJ2-7, the V gene TRBV11-3, with TRBD1 identical over 9 bases. The CDR3 covers 14 residues. Per the germline V gene, CDR1 is SGHNT and CDR2 is YENEEA. The V and J ends lost 5 bases and 4 bases, in that order; junction bases with no gene match: 6. CDR3 region: CASSLWDRVYEQYF. In nucleotides, the CDR3 is TGTGCCAGCAGCCTATGGGACAGGGTGTACGAGCAGTACTTC.

In its sample, this clone was seen many times. A junction end diverges from the germline sequence, so it may reflect a read error. This chain links TRBV11-3 with TRBJ2-7; tentatively, D is TRBD1 or TRBD2 (6 bases each). The CDR3 extends over 14 amino acids. Germline V gene lookup returns CDR1 SGHNT and CDR2 YENEEA. The CDR3 nucleotides are TGTGCTAGCAGCCCTGGGGGGCAGTCCTACGAGCAGTACTTC. It translates to CASSPGGQSYEQYF.

The chain employs TRBV6-8 and TRBJ2-1; no definite D call. The CDR3 totals 15 residues. Germline V CDR1 and CDR2: MNHGY, SAAAGT. V was cut by 5 bases and J by 7 bases, with 18 bases left in between. The CDR3 nucleotides read TGTGCCAGCAGTCCTCCACCACCCTGGGATAATGAGCAGTTCTTC. Its translation is CASSPPPPWDNEQFF.

This clone was found a few times. J is TRBJ2-1 and V is TRBV6-8, with 13 positions matching TRBD2. Germline CDR1 MNHGY, CDR2 SAAAGT. The CDR3 totals 16 residues. Trimming cost V 2 bases and J 5 bases; bases outside gene matches: 3. The CDR3 nucleotides read TGTGCCAGCAGTTACCTCGGGACTAGCGGGAACAATGAGCAGTTCTTC. It codes for CASSYLGTSGNNEQFF.

By proportion, this clone is large. This rearrangement joins TRBV11-3 to TRBJ1-4, with TRBD1 identical over 8 bases. Per germline, CDR1 SGHNT and CDR2 YENEEA. Trimming removed 5 bases from V and 4 bases from J; junction bases left unmatched: 3. The CDR3 consists of 14 residues. The CDR3 DNA reads as TGTGCCAGCAGCCCGGACAGGGATAATGAAAAACTGTTTTTT. Its protein product is CASSPDRDNEKLFF.

J is TRBJ2-6 and V is TRBV19; D not resolved. CDR1 is LNHDA and CDR2 is SQIVND in the germline V gene (reference sequence). Trimming cost V 5 bases and J 0 bases, with 8 bases left between them. The CDR3 extends over 15 amino acids. The CDR3 DNA follows: TGTGCCAGTAGTCCTGCCTTCTCTGGGGCCAACGTCCTGACTTTC. Protein sequence: CASSPAFSGANVLTF. Looking up the rest from reference TRBV19 and TRBJ2-6 gives the full variable domain: DGGITQSPKYLFRKEGQNVTLSCEQNLNHDAMYWYRQDPGQGLRLIYYSQIVNDFQKGDIAEGYSVSREKKESFPLTVTSAQKNPTAFYLCASSPAFSGANVLTFGAGSRLTVL.

This clone is deemed medium-sized. The chain combines TRBV7-2 with TRBJ2-1; the D is unclear. The germline gives CDR1 SGHTA, CDR2 FQGNSA. Trimming pared 5 bases from V and 2 bases from J, leaving 7 bases between. This CDR3 region has 13 residues. CDR3 residues: CASSLSTYNEQFF. DNA of the CDR3: TGTGCCAGCAGCCTGTCCACCTACAATGAGCAGTTCTTC. The variable domain in full, completed from reference TRBV7-2 and TRBJ2-1, reads GAGVSQSPSNKVTEKGKDVELRCDPISGHTALYWYRQSLGQGLEFLIYFQGNSAPDKSGLPSDRFSAERTGGSVSTLTIQRTQQEDSAVYLCASSLSTYNEQFFGPGTRLTVL.

This clone came up a few times. The chain carries TRBV11-3 and TRBJ2-7; possible D gene TRBD2, 6 bases. Germline V gene data show CDR1 as SGHNT and CDR2 as YENEEA. The CDR3 spans 15 residues. The V end lost 5 bases, the J end lost 0 bases, and 14 bases lay between the germline ends. The CDR3 reads CASSQAAGPSYEQYF. In nucleotides, the CDR3 is TGTGCCAGCAGCCAAGCGGCGGGGCCCTCCTACGAGCAGTACTTC. The full variable domain, with the rest looked up from reference TRBV11-3 and TRBJ2-7, is EAGVVQSPRYKIIEKKQPVAFWCNPISGHNTLYWYLQNLGQGPELLIRYENEEAVDDSQLPKDRFSAERLKGVDSTLKIQPAELGDSAVYLCASSQAAGPSYEQYFGPGTRLTVT.

The chain couples TRBV18 to TRBJ2-1; 8 nucleotides agree with TRBD1. Germline assignment: CDR1 KGHSH and CDR2 LQKENI. The CDR3 is 14 residues long. Trimming removed 3 bases from V and 7 bases from J; junction bases left unmatched: 5. CDR3 in amino acids: CASSPLDRGNEQFF. The DNA for the CDR3 is TGTGCCAGCTCACCTCTCGACAGGGGTAATGAGCAGTTCTTC.

This chain connects TRBV2 to TRBJ2-3, with TRBD1 matching over 9 bases. V lost 8 bases, J lost 6 bases, and 12 bases stayed unmatched. The germline CDR1 and CDR2 sequences are SNHLY and FYNNEI. The CDR3 is 15 residues long. The chain's CDR3 is CASGGTGNSVDTQYF. The CDR3 DNA reads as TGTGCCAGCGGAGGGACAGGGAATTCTGTCGATACGCAGTATTTT.

The rearrangement links TRBV15 to TRBJ1-5; no reliable D call. The CDR3 spans 14 residues. Germline loops: CDR1 LNHNV, CDR2 YYDKDF (reference sequence). V was pared by 1 base and J by 4 bases, with 8 bases between. This chain's CDR3 is CATSRGQDNQPQHF. The CDR3 nucleotides read TGTGCCACCAGCAGAGGTCAGGATAATCAGCCCCAGCATTTT.

This clone qualifies as large. The rearrangement uses TRBV6-8 and TRBJ2-6; 9 nucleotides match TRBD1. Germline CDR1 is MNHGY and CDR2 is SAAAGT. The CDR3 covers 16 residues. After removal of 5 bases from V and 2 bases from J, the junction contained 4 bases not matched to a gene. The CDR3 sequence is CASSRTGETGANVLTF. The DNA for the CDR3 is TGTGCCAGCAGTCGGACAGGGGAGACTGGGGCCAACGTCCTGACTTTC.

This clone is large. The chain recombines TRBV19 with TRBJ2-3; the match to TRBD2 covers 9 bases. CDR3 size: 17 residues. CDR1 and CDR2 (germline): LNHDA, SQIVND (reference sequence). V shed 9 bases, J shed 1 base, and the junction held 14 bases outside the gene matches. This CDR3 is CARENSGSVLGTDTQYF. The CDR3 nucleotides read TGTGCCAGGGAGAATAGCGGGAGCGTCTTGGGCACAGATACGCAGTATTTT.

This clone occurred a few times. The chain has TRBV5-1 and TRBJ2-5; maybe TRBD1 (5 bases). This CDR3 region has 15 residues. Trimming left V 0 bases short and J 7 bases short, with 16 bases between. Germline V gives CDR1 SGHRS, CDR2 YFSETQ. The CDR3 loop is CASSLEAGNLGTQYF. In DNA, the CDR3 is TGCGCCAGCAGCTTGGAGGCAGGGAATCTAGGGACCCAGTACTTC.